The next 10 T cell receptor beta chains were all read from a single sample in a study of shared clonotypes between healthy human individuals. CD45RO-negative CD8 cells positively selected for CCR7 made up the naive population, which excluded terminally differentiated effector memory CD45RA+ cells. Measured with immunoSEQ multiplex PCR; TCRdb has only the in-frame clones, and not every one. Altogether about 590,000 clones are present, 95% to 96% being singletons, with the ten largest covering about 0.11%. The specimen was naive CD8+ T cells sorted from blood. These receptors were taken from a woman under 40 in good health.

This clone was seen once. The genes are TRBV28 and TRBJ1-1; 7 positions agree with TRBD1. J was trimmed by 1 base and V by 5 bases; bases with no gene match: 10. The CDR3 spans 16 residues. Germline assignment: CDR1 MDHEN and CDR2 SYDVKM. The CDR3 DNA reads TGTGCCAGCAGTATAATCTCGACAGGGACGAACACTGAAGCTTTCTTT. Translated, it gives CASSIISTGTNTEAFF.

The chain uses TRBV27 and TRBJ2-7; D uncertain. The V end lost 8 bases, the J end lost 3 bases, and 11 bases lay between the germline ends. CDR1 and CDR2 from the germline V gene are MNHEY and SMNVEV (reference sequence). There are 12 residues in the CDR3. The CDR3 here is CASGHEHYEQYF. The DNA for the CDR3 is TGTGCCAGCGGCCATGAGCACTACGAGCAGTACTTC.

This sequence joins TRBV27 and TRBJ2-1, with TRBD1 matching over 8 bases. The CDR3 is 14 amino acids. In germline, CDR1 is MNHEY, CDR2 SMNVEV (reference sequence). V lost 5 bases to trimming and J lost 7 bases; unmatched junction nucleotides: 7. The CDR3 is CASSHGQGENEQFF. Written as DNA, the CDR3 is TGTGCCAGCAGTCACGGACAGGGAGAAAATGAGCAGTTCTTC.

CDR3 coding DNA: TGTGCCAGCAGTGGCGTGGTGAGCGGTGAGCAGTTCTTC. Protein product: CASSGVVSGEQFF. The gene calls are TRBV6-4 and TRBJ2-1; D possibly corresponds to TRBD2 (5 bases). CDR3 length: 13 amino acids. V was cut by 4 bases and J by 9 bases, with 13 bases left in between. Germline V gives CDR1 MRHNA, CDR2 SNTAGT.

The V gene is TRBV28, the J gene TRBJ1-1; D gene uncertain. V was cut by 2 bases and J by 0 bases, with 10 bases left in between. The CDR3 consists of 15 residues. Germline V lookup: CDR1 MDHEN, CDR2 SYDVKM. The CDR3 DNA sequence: TGTGCCAGCAGTTTAGGATTCGATATGAACACTGAAGCTTTCTTT. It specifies CASSLGFDMNTEAFF. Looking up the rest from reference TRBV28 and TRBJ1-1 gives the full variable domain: DVKVTQSSRYLVKRTGEKVFLECVQDMDHENMFWYRQDPGLGLRLIYFSYDVKMKEKGDIPEGYSVSREKKERFSLILESASTNQTSMYLCASSLGFDMNTEAFFGQGTRLTVV.

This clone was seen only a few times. The CDR3 DNA sequence: TGCAGTGCTAATGAGGAAACTGAAGCTTTCTTT. Its protein is CSANEETEAFF. V is TRBV20-1 and J is TRBJ1-1; D call uncertain. V was cut by 4 bases and J by 5 bases, with 8 bases left in between. This CDR3 spans 11 amino acids. Germline V gene sequence: CDR1 DFQATT, CDR2 SNEGSKA (reference sequence).

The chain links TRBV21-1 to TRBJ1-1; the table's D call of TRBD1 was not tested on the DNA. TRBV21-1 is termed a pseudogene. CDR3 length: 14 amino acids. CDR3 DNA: TGTGCCAGCAGCGGACTACAGGGGGGTACTGAAGCTTTCTTT. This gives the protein CASSGLQGGTEAFF.

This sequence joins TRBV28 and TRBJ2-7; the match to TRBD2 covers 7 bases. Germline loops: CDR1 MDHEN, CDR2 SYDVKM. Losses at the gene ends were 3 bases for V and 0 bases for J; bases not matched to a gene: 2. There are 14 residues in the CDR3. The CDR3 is CASSFTSDSYEQYF. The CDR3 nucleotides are TGTGCCAGCAGTTTCACTAGCGACTCCTACGAGCAGTACTTC.

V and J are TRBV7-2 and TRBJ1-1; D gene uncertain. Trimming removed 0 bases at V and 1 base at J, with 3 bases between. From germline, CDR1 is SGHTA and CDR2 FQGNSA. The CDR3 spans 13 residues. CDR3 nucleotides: TGTGCCAGCAGCTTAGCCGGGAACACTGAAGCTTTCTTT. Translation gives CASSLAGNTEAFF. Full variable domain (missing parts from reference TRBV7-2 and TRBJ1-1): GAGVSQSPSNKVTEKGKDVELRCDPISGHTALYWYRQSLGQGLEFLIYFQGNSAPDKSGLPSDRFSAERTGGSVSTLTIQRTQQEDSAVYLCASSLAGNTEAFFGQGTRLTVV.

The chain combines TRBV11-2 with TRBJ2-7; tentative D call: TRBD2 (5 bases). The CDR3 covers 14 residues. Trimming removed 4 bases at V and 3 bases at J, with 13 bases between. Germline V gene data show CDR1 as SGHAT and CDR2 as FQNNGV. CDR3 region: CASSWSGANYEQYF. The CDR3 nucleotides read TGTGCCAGCAGCTGGAGCGGAGCCAACTACGAGCAGTACTTC.